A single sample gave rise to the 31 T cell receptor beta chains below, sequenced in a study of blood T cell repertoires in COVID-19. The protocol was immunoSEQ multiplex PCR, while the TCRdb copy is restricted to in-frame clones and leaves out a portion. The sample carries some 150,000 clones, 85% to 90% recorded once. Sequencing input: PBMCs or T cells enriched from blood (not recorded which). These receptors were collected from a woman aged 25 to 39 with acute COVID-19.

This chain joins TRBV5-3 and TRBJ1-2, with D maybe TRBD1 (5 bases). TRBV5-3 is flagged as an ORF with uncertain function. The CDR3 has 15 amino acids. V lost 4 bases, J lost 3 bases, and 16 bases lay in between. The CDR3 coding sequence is TGTGCCAGAAGCACCCGGACAAGGGTCTACTATGGCTACACCTTC. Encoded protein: CARSTRTRVYYGYTF.

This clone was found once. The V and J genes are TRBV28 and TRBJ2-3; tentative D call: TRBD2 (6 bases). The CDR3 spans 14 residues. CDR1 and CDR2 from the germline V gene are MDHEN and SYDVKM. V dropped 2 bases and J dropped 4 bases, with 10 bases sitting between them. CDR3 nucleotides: TGTGCCAGCAGTTTAAGGACTAACGCAGATACGCAGTATTTT. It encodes CASSLRTNADTQYF.

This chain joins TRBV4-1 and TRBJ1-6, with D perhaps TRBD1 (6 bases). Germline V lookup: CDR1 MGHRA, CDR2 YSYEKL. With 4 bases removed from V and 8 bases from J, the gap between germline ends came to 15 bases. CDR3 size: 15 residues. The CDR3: CASSLTGSLHSPLHF. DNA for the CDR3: TGCGCCAGCAGCCTTACAGGGTCTCTCCATTCACCCCTCCACTTT.

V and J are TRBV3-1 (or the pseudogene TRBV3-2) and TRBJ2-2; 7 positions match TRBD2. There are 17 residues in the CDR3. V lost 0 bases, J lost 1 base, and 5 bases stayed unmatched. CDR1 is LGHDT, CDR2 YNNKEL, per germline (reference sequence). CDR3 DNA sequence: TGTGCCAGCAGCCAAGATTTGGCGGGAGAGAACACCGGGGAGCTGTTTTTT. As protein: CASSQDLAGENTGELFF.

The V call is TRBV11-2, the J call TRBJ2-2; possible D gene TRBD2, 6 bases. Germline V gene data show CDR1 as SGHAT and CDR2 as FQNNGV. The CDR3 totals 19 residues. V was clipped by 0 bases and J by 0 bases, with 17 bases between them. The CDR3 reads CASSLEGRGIGPNTGELFF. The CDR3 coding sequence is TGTGCCAGCAGCTTAGAAGGACGGGGGATTGGGCCGAACACCGGGGAGCTGTTTTTT.

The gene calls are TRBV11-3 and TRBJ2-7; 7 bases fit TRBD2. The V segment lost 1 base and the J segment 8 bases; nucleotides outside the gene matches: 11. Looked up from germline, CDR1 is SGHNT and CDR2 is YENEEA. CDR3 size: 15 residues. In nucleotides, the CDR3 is TGTGCCAGCAGCTTAGGGGGCGGGGGTACGGAGAAGCAGTACTTC. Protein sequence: CASSLGGGGTEKQYF.

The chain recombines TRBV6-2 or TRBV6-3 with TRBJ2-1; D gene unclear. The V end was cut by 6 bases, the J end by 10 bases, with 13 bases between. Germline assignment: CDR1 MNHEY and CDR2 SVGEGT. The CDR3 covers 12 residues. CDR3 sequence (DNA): TGTGCCAGCAGCCCGGCCCGTGTCGAGCAGTTCTTC. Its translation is CASSPARVEQFF.

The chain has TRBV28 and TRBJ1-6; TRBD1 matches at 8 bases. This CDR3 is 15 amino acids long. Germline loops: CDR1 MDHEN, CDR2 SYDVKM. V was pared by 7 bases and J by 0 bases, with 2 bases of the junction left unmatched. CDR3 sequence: CASTQGASYNSPLHF. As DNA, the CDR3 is TGTGCCAGCACCCAGGGGGCCTCCTATAATTCACCCCTCCACTTT.

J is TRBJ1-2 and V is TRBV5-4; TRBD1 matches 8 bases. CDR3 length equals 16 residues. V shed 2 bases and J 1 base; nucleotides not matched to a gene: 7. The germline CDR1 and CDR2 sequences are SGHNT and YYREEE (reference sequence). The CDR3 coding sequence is TGTGCCAGCAGCTTTCCCCAGGGGGCTGTTAACTATGGCTACACCTTC. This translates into CASSFPQGAVNYGYTF.

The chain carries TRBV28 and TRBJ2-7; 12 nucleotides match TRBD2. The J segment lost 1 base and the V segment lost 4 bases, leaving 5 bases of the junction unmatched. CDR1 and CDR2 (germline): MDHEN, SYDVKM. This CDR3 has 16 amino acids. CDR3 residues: CASSSSTSGGSYEQYF. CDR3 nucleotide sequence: TGTGCCAGCAGTTCCTCGACTAGCGGGGGTTCCTACGAGCAGTACTTC.

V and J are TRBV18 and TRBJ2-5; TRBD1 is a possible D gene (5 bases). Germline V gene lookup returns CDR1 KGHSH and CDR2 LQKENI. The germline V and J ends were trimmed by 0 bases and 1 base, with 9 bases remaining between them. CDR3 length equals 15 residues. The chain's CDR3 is CASSPPEGVQETQYF. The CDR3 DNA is TGTGCCAGCTCACCACCTGAAGGGGTCCAAGAGACCCAGTACTTC.

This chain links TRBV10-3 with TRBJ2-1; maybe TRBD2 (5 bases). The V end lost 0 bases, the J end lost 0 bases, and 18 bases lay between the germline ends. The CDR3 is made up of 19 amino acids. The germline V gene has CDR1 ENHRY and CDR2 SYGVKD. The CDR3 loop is CAISESASGLRSSYNEQFF. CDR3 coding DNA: TGTGCCATCAGTGAGTCTGCCAGCGGCCTAAGGAGCTCCTACAATGAGCAGTTCTTC.

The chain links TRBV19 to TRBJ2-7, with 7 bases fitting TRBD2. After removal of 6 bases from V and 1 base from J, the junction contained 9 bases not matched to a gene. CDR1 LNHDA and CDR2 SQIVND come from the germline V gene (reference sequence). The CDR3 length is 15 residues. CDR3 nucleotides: TGTGCCAGTAGCTGGGAGCGGGGCGGGTCCTACGAGCAGTACTTC. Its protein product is CASSWERGGSYEQYF.

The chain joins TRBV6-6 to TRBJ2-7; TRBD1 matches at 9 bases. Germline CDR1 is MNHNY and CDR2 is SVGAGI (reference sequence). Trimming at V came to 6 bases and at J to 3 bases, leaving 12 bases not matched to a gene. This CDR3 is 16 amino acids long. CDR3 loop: CASSPRGWGQGYEQYF. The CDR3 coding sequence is TGTGCCAGCAGCCCCAGGGGTTGGGGACAGGGCTACGAGCAGTACTTC.

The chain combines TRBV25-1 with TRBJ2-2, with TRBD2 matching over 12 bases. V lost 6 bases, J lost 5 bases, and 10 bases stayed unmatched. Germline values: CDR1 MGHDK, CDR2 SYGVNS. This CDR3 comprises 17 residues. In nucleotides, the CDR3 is TGTGCCAGCAGAACGACGGGACTAGCGGGTGGGACCGGGGAGCTGTTTTTT. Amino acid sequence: CASRTTGLAGGTGELFF.

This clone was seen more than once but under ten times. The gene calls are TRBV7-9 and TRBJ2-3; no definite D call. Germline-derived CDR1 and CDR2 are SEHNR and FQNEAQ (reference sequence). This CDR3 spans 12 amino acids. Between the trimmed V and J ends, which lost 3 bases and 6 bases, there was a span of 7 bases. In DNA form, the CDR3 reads TGTGCCAGCAGCTTCGACGGGGATACGCAGTATTTT. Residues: CASSFDGDTQYF.

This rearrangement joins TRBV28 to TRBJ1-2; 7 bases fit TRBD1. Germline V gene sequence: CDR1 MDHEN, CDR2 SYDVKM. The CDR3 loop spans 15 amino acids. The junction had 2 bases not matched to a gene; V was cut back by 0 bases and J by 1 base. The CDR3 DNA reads TGTGCCAGCAGTTTATGGGGACAGAGTAACTATGGCTACACCTTC. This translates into CASSLWGQSNYGYTF.

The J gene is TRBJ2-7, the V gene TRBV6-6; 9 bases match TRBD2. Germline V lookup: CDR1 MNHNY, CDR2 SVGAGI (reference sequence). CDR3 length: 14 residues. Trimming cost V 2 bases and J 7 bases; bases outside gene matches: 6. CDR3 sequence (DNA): TGTGCCAGCAGTTACGTAGCGGGAGTGGGGGAGCAGTACTTC. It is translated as CASSYVAGVGEQYF.

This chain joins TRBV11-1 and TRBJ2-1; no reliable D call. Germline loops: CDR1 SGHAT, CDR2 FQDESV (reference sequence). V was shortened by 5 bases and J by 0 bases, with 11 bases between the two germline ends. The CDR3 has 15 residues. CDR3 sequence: CASSPPSSSYNEQFF. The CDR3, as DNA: TGTGCCAGCAGCCCCCCGTCGAGCTCCTACAATGAGCAGTTCTTC. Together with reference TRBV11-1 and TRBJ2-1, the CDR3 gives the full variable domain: EAEVAQSPRYKITEKSQAVAFWCDPISGHATLYWYRQILGQGPELLVQFQDESVVDDSQLPKDRFSAERLKGVDSTLKIQPAELGDSAMYLCASSPPSSSYNEQFFGPGTRLTVL.

The CDR3 nucleotides read TGTGCCAGCAGCTTAGTCAGACTACGGGGTGAGCAGTTCTTC. Protein: CASSLVRLRGEQFF. The chain recombines TRBV7-2 with TRBJ2-1; maybe TRBD2 (5 bases). Germline V gene lookup returns CDR1 SGHTA and CDR2 FQGNSA. The CDR3 has 14 amino acids. Deletions cut 1 base from V and 9 bases from J, with 13 bases between.

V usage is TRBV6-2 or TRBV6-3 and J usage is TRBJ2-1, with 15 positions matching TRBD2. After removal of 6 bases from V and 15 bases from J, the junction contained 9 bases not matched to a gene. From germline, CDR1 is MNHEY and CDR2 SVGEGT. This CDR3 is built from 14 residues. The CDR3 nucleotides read TGTGCCAGCAGCCGAGAAGGGACTAGCGGGAGGTTGTTCTTC. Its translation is CASSREGTSGRLFF.

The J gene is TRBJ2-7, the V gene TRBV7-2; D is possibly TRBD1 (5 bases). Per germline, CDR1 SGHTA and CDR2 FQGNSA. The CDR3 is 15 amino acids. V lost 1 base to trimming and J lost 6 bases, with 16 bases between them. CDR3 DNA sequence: TGTGCCAGCAGCTTAGTTCTTTTAGGGGTCGGCGAGCAGTACTTC. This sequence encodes CASSLVLLGVGEQYF.

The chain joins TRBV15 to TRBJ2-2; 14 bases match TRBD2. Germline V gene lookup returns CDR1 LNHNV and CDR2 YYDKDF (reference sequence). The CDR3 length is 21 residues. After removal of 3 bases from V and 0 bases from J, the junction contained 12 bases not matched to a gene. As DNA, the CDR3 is TGTGCCACCAGCAGGAGGACTAGCGGGAGGATGCCTCTCCCGAACACCGGGGAGCTGTTTTTT. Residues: CATSRRTSGRMPLPNTGELFF.

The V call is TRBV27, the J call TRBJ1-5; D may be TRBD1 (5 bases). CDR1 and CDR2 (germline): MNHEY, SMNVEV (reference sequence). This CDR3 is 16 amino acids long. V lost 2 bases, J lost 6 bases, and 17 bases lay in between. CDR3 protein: CASSLPLGGFIQPQHF. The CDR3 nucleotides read TGTGCCAGCAGTTTACCCCTGGGGGGTTTTATTCAGCCCCAGCATTTT.

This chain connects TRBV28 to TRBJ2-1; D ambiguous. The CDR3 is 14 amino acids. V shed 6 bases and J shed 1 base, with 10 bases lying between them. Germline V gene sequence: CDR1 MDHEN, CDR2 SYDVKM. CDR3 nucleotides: TGTGCCAGCAGCCGACAAGTTTCCTACAATGAGCAGTTCTTC. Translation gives CASSRQVSYNEQFF.

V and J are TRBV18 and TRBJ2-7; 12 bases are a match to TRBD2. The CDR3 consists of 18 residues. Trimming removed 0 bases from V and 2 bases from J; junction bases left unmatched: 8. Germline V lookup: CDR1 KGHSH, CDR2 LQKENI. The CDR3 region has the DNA TGTGCCAGCTCACCACCCTTCTGGACTAGCGGGGAAGCCTACGAGCAGTACTTC. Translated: CASSPPFWTSGEAYEQYF. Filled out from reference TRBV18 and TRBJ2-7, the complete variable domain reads NAGVMQNPRHLVRRRGQEARLRCSPMKGHSHVYWYRQLPEEGLKFMVYLQKENIIDESGMPKERFSAEFPKEGPSILRIQQVVRGDSAAYFCASSPPFWTSGEAYEQYFGPGTRLTVT.

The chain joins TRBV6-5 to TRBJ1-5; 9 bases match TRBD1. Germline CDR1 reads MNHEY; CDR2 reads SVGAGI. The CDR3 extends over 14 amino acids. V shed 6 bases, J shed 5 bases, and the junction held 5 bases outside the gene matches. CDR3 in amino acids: CASSLRTGDQPQHF. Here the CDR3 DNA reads TGTGCCAGCAGCCTCAGGACAGGGGATCAGCCCCAGCATTTT.

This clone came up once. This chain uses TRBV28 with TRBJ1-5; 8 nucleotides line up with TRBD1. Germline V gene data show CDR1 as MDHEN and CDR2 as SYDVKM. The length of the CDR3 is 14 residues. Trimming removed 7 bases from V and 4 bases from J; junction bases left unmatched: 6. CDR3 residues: CASTWTGRNQPQHF. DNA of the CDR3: TGTGCCAGCACTTGGACAGGGAGAAATCAGCCCCAGCATTTT. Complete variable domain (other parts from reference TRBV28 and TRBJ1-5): DVKVTQSSRYLVKRTGEKVFLECVQDMDHENMFWYRQDPGLGLRLIYFSYDVKMKEKGDIPEGYSVSREKKERFSLILESASTNQTSMYLCASTWTGRNQPQHFGDGTRLSIL.

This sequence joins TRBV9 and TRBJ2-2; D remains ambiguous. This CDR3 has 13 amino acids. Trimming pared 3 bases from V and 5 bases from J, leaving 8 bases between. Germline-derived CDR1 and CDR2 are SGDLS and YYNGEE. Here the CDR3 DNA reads TGTGCCAGCAGCGGAACACATACCGGGGAGCTGTTTTTT. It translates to CASSGTHTGELFF.

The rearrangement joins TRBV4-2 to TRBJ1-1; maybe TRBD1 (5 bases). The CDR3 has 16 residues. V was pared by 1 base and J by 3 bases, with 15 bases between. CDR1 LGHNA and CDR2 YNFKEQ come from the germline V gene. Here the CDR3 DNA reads TGTGCCAGCAGCCAAGTATACGGGAGGGGAGACACTGAAGCTTTCTTT. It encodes CASSQVYGRGDTEAFF.

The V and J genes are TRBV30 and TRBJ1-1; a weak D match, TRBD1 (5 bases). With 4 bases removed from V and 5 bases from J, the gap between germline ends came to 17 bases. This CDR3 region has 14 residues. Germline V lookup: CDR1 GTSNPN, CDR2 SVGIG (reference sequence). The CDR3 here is CAWTAGWGGTEAFF. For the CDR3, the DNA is TGTGCCTGGACCGCGGGGTGGGGGGGAACTGAAGCTTTCTTT.